These 14 T cell receptor beta chains came from one sample sequenced in a study of regulatory T cells in long-lasting Graves disease (dated by TCRdb to the early 2020s). The time point label, read with the paper, signifies: newly diagnosed GD, antithyroid drugs for less than 3 months. For both TCR sequencing and RNA sequencing, RNA was extracted from PBMCs using TRIzol. The library was produced with multiplex PCR. The sequencer listed for this sample is Illumina HiSeq 4000. To build TCR beta libraries, CDR3 regions were amplified by Arm-PCR using iRepertoire HTBI primers. TCRdb cleaned the public reads at Q25 with fastp, built clones with MiXCR and kept in-frame beta chains. Rows merge per CDR3 protein into single entries with the most common DNA and genes. Across this sample there are approximately 400,000 distinct CDR3 sequences, with 15% seen only once. The biggest ten clones account for over 15% of the sample.

Separately, the same data were catalogued under a study of T cells in Graves' hyperthyroidism and ophthalmopathy.

Sequenced material: peripheral blood mononuclear cells (PBMCs), taken at new diagnosis, from a patient treated with antithyroid drugs. These TCRs come from a woman in her 30s with Graves disease. Donor details come from another sample of the same person, matched by shared clones.

This clonotype was seen at least ten times. This chain links TRBV12-3 or TRBV12-4 with TRBJ2-2, with 12 bases fitting TRBD2. The CDR3 runs to 16 residues. The trim removed 6 bases at V and 1 base at J, leaving 3 bases unmatched. The CDR3, as DNA: TGTGCCAGCAGGCGGACTAGCGGGGTGAACACCGGGGAGCTGTTTTTT. Translating it yields CASRRTSGVNTGELFF.

This clonotype was observed a few times. The genes are TRBV19 and TRBJ1-2; tentatively, D is TRBD1 (6 bases). Germline lookup yields CDR1 LNHDA and CDR2 SQIVND (reference sequence). This CDR3 contains 14 residues. Trimming removed 7 bases from V and 3 bases from J, with 15 bases in between. The chain's CDR3 is CASNARGFDYGYTF. The CDR3 DNA follows: TGTGCCAGTAATGCCAGGGGCTTCGACTATGGCTACACCTTC.

The genes are TRBV10-3 and TRBJ2-1; 8 bases are a match to TRBD2. CDR1 is ENHRY and CDR2 is SYGVKD in the germline V gene. This CDR3 has 14 residues. Trimming cost V 3 bases and J 8 bases; bases outside gene matches: 6. In DNA, the CDR3 is TGTGCCATCAGTGACGAGAGCGGGAGTCATGAGCAGTTCTTC. Translated, it gives CAISDESGSHEQFF.

Many counts were recorded for this clonotype. This chain links TRBV5-1 with TRBJ1-5; D is perhaps TRBD1 (5 bases). CDR1 and CDR2 (germline): SGHRS, YFSETQ. CDR3 length: 16 residues. Trimming took 0 bases from V and 2 from J, leaving 12 bases between them. DNA for the CDR3: TGCGCCAGCAGCTTGGGGGACGGTCGGGGCAATCAGCCCCAGCATTTT. This codes for CASSLGDGRGNQPQHF.

This clonotype was seen at least ten times. The chain links TRBV11-2 to TRBJ2-3; 10 nucleotides align to TRBD2. This CDR3 is built from 16 residues. J gave up 0 bases and V 5 bases, and 5 bases lay outside the gene matches. Germline-derived CDR1 and CDR2 are SGHAT and FQNNGV. The CDR3 spells CASSLRTSGSTDTQYF. DNA for the CDR3: TGTGCCAGCAGCCTACGGACTAGCGGTAGCACAGATACGCAGTATTTT.

The chain links TRBV2 to TRBJ2-7; unclear D gene. Germline V lookup: CDR1 SNHLY, CDR2 FYNNEI. V was pared by 1 base and J by 0 bases, with 7 bases between. This CDR3 spans 14 amino acids. In DNA form, the CDR3 reads TGTGCCAGCAGTGAAGACAGATACTCCTACGAGCAGTACTTC. Protein: CASSEDRYSYEQYF.

This clonotype was counted many times. V and J are TRBV12-3 or TRBV12-4 and TRBJ1-2; D possibly corresponds to TRBD1 (6 bases). The CDR3 is made up of 17 amino acids. V was trimmed by 5 bases and J by 3 bases, leaving 22 bases between them. Here the CDR3 DNA reads TGTGCCAGCAGTCAAGCCCTCAGTCCCGGGGGCCACTATGGCTACACCTTC. It codes for CASSQALSPGGHYGYTF.

In this sample, this clonotype turned up many times. J is TRBJ2-7 and V is TRBV2; 9 nucleotides agree with TRBD1. The junction had 5 bases not matched to a gene; V was cut back by 6 bases and J by 5 bases. The V gene's germline CDR1 is SNHLY and CDR2 FYNNEI. The CDR3 sequence is 13 residues long. CDR3 sequence (DNA): TGTGCCAGCAGGGGACAGGGTGACCACGAGCAGTACTTC. Protein sequence: CASRGQGDHEQYF.

This rearrangement joins TRBV3-1 to TRBJ2-7, with 8 bases identical to TRBD1. J gave up 7 bases and V 4 bases, and 12 bases lay outside the gene matches. The CDR3 runs to 15 residues. Germline V CDR1 and CDR2: LGHDT, YNNKEL (reference sequence). CDR3 protein: CASSPERDRSREQYF. The CDR3 bases are TGTGCCAGCAGCCCGGAAAGGGACAGGTCGAGGGAGCAGTACTTC.

The chain is built from TRBV6-1 and TRBJ1-2, with 9 positions matching TRBD1. The CDR3 is 15 amino acids. Germline CDR1 and CDR2: MNHNS and SASEGT. The V and J ends lost 7 bases and 0 bases, in that order; junction bases with no gene match: 6. Written as DNA, the CDR3 is TGTGCCAGCACCCCCCGGGACAGGGCTAACTATGGCTACACCTTC. Translating it yields CASTPRDRANYGYTF.

As for this clonotype: At one end the junction does not follow the germline gene, possibly because of a read error. This chain uses TRBV2 with TRBJ2-3; no clear D gene. The CDR3 has 16 residues. Germline values: CDR1 SNHLY, CDR2 FYNNEI. The CDR3 reads CASNEIPHESTDTQYF. DNA for the CDR3: TGTGCCAGCAATGAAATCCCCCACGAGAGCACAGATACGCAGTATTTT.

This sequence joins TRBV27 and TRBJ2-3, with 8 bases that match TRBD2. The length of the CDR3 is 13 residues. V gave up 8 bases and J gave up 3 bases; unmatched junction bases: 4. CDR1 and CDR2 (germline): MNHEY, SMNVEV (reference sequence). The CDR3 loop reads CASGTSGTDTQYF. CDR3 nucleotide sequence: TGTGCCAGCGGGACTAGTGGAACAGATACGCAGTATTTT.

This clonotype was found many times. The chain recombines TRBV12-3 or TRBV12-4 with TRBJ2-1; D may be TRBD2 (6 bases). CDR3 length: 19 residues. The V gene lost 5 bases and the J gene lost 0 bases, with 23 bases spanning the gap. CDR3 bases: TGTGCCAGCAGTCCTAGTTGGCGGGGTTCACCAAGCTCCTACAATGAGCAGTTCTTC. This translates into CASSPSWRGSPSSYNEQFF.

This clonotype was seen ten or more times. This rearrangement joins TRBV6-5 to TRBJ2-3; 14 nucleotides align to TRBD2. Germline V lookup: CDR1 MNHEY, CDR2 SVGAGI. The CDR3 has 17 residues. Losses at the gene ends were 3 bases for V and 1 base for J; bases not matched to a gene: 3. The CDR3: CASSYGLAGGRTDTQYF. CDR3 DNA sequence: TGTGCCAGCAGTTATGGACTAGCGGGAGGTCGCACAGATACGCAGTATTTT.